These T cell receptor beta chains were read from a single sample in a study of cytotoxic CD8 clonotypes in ibrutinib-treated CLL. Data came from immunoSEQ multiplex PCR; TCRdb stores just in-frame clones and leaves some out. The sample carries 200,000 or so clones, 70% to 75% recorded once. This specimen was PBMCs, taken after 12 months of ibrutinib treatment. The receptors shown here come from a human donor with chronic lymphocytic leukemia. Each CDR3 is given with its conserved first and last residue. D genes are given only for firm matches. For some rows the clone size is stated as once, few or many, or as a class when expanded; others skip it.

V	D	J	size	CDR3	DNA
TRBV28	NA	TRBJ1-5	NA	CASSLGQSNQPQHF	TGTGCCAGCAGTTTAGGGCAGAGCAATCAGCCCCAGCATTTT
TRBV6-1	NA	TRBJ1-5	few	CASSVMAHSNQPQHF	TGTGCCAGCAGTGTAATGGCCCATAGCAATCAGCCCCAGCATTTT
TRBV28	TRBD1	TRBJ2-7	NA	CASTIQGGLEQYF	TGTGCCAGCACCATACAGGGGGGTTTGGAGCAGTACTTC
TRBV6-5	NA	TRBJ2-7	NA	CASSYLEGPYEQYF	TGTGCCAGCAGTTACCTAGAGGGTCCCTACGAGCAGTACTTC
TRBV6-5	NA	TRBJ2-3	NA	CASSYSQYTQYF	TGTGCCAGCAGTTACTCGCAGTATACGCAGTATTTT
TRBV2	TRBD1	TRBJ1-5	NA	CASSDDDRGLRNQPQHF	TGTGCCAGCAGTGATGACGACAGGGGGCTTCGCAATCAGCCCCAGCATTTT
TRBV6-5	NA	TRBJ1-2	few	CASSWNREIGGYTF	TGTGCCAGCAGTTGGAACAGGGAAATTGGAGGCTACACCTTC
TRBV5-4	NA	TRBJ1-2	NA	CASSLVGNYGYTF	TGTGCCAGCAGCTTGGTTGGTAACTATGGCTACACCTTC
TRBV30	NA	TRBJ1-5	NA	CAWTRGSGQPQHF	TGTGCCTGGACCAGGGGTTCGGGTCAGCCCCAGCATTTT
TRBV30	NA	TRBJ1-6	few	CAWSVQGYSPLHF	TGTGCCTGGAGTGTACAGGGTTATTCACCCCTCCACTTT
TRBV19	TRBD2	TRBJ2-6	NA	CASSTGLAGGPHGANVLTF	TGTGCCAGTAGTACCGGACTAGCGGGGGGCCCTCACGGGGCCAACGTCCTGACTTTC
TRBV7-8	NA	TRBJ1-3	NA	CASSQTGTSGNTIYF	TGTGCCAGCAGCCAAACAGGGACCTCCGGAAACACCATATATTTT
TRBV6-1	TRBD1	TRBJ1-2	NA	CASSAQGVYGYTF	TGTGCCAGCAGTGCACAGGGGGTTTATGGCTACACCTTC
TRBV7-2	TRBD1	TRBJ2-3	NA	CASSSNRGNTDTQYF	TGTGCCAGCAGCTCAAACAGGGGGAACACAGATACGCAGTATTTT